This T cell receptor beta chain comes out of a study of T cell repertoires in cytomegalovirus infection. Overall study: Indications of both CMV infection and matching HLA type were provided by public TCR beta signatures.

The CDR3 comprises 21 residues, both ends counted. TCRdb passed the reads through MiXCR, listing each CDR3 protein once. Of 560,000 or so distinct CDR3 sequences in the sample, approximately 16% were seen once. This clonotype was seen repeatedly, ten times or more. Because the CDR3's place on the DNA is in doubt, the DNA is left out and the CDR3 is given as listed by TCRdb. This chain joins TRBV7-5 and TRBJ1-4; the table's D call, TRBD1, has no DNA check behind it. TRBV7-5 is classified as a pseudogene. Sequences were obtained from CD8+ T cells from PBMCs. This TCR derives from a human donor in good health (CMV status not recorded). Some clones in this sample may be carry-over from other donors' samples. CDR3 in amino acids: CISVPEARDRDRVSSMEKLFF.